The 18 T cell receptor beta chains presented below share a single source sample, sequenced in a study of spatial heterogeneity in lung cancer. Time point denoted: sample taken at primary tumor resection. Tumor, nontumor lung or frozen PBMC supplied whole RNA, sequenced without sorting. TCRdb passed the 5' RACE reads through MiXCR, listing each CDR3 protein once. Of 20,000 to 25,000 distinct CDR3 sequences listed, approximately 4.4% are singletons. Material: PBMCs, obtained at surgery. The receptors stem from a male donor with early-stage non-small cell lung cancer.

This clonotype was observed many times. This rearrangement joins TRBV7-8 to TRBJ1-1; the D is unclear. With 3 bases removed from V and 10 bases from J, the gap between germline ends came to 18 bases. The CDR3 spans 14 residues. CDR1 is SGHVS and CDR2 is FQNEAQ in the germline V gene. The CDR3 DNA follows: TGTGCCAGCAGCTTCGGGTTTGAGGTCGGCGGAGCTTTCTTT. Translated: CASSFGFEVGGAFF.

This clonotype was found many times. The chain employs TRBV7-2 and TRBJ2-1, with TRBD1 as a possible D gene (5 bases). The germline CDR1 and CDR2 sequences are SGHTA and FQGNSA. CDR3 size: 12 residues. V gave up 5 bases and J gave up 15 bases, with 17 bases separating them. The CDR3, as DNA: TGTGCCAGCAGCGGTGCCTCGGACAAGGCGTTCTTC. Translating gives CASSGASDKAFF.

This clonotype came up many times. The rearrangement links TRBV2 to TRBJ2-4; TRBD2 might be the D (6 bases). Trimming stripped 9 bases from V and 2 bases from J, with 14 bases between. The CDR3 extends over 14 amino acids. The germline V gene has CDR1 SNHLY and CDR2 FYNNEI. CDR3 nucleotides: TGTGCCAGTGGAAAGGGAGGATCCAAAAACATTCAGTACTTC. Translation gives CASGKGGSKNIQYF.

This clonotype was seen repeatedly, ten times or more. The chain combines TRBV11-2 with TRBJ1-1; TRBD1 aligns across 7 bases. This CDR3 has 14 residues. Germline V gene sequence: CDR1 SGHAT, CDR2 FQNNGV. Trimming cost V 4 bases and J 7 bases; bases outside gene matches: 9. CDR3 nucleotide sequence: TGTGCCAGCAGCTCCCTCGGGACAGCGAGTGAAGCTTTCTTT. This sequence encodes CASSSLGTASEAFF.

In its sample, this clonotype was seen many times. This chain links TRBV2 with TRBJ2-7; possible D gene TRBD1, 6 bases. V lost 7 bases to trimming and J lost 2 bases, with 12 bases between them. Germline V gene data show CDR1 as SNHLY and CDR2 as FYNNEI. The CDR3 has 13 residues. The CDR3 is CASTLRTAYEQYF. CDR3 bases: TGTGCCAGCACCCTCAGGACAGCCTACGAGCAGTACTTC.

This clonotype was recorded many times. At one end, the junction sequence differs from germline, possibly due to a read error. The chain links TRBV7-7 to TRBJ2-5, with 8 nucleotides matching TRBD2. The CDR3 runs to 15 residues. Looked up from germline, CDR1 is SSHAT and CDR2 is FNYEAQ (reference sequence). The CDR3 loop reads CASSLDAGGQETQYF. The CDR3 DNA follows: TGTGCTAGCAGCTTAGACGCGGGAGGCCAAGAGACCCAGTACTTC.

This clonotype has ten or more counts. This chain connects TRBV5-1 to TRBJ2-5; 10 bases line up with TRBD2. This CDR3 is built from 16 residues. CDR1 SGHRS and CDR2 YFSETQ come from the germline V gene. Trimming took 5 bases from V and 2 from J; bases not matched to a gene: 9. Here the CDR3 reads CASREGRTSGQETQYF. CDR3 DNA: TGCGCCAGCAGGGAGGGGAGGACTAGCGGACAAGAGACCCAGTACTTC.

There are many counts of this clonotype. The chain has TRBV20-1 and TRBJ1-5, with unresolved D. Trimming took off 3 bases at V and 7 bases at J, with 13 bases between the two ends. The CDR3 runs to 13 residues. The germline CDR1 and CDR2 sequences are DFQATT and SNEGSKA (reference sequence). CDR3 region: CSARGGVGQPQHF. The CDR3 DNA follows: TGCAGTGCTAGGGGAGGTGTAGGACAGCCCCAGCATTTT.

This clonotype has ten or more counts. CDR3 nucleotide sequence: TGTGCCAGCAGCCCCCCATTCACAGGAGCTAGCACAGATACGCAGTATTTT. This translates into CASSPPFTGASTDTQYF. The chain joins TRBV7-9 to TRBJ2-3, with D possibly matching TRBD1 (5 bases). The CDR3 runs 17 residues. Trimming removed 5 bases from V and 0 bases from J, with 18 bases in between. CDR1 and CDR2 from the germline V gene are SEHNR and FQNEAQ (reference sequence).

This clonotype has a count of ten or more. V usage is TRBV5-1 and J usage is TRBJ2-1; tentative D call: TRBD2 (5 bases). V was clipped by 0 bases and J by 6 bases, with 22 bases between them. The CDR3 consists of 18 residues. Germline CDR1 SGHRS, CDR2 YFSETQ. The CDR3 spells CASSLAGLAGPMVNEQFF. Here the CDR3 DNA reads TGCGCCAGCAGCTTGGCCGGGCTAGCCGGGCCGATGGTCAATGAGCAGTTCTTC.

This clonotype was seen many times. CDR3 region: CAIRPGQDTDTQYF. CDR3 bases: TGTGCCATCAGACCGGGACAGGACACAGATACGCAGTATTTT. The rearrangement joins TRBV10-3 to TRBJ2-3; 8 positions agree with TRBD1. The germline gives CDR1 ENHRY, CDR2 SYGVKD. The CDR3 is 14 residues long. Unmatched junction bases numbered 4, after V lost 6 bases and J lost 2 bases.

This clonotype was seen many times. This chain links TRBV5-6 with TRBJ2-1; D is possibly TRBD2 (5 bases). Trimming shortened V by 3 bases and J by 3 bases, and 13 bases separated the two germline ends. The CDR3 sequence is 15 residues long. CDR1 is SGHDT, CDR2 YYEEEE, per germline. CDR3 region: CASSWGSGNYNEQFF. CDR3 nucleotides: TGTGCCAGCAGCTGGGGTTCCGGGAACTACAATGAGCAGTTCTTC.

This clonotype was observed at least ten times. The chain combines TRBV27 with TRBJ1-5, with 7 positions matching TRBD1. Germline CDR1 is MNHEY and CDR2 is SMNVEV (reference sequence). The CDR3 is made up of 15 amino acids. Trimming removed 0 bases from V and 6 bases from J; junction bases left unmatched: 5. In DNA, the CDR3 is TGTGCCAGCAGTTTATCGGCGCAGGGGGGTCAGCCCCAGCATTTT. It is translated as CASSLSAQGGQPQHF.

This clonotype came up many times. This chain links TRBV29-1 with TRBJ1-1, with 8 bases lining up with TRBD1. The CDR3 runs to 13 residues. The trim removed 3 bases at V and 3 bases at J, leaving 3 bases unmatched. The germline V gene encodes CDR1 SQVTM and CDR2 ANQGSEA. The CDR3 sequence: CSVETGAHTEAFF. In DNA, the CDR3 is TGCAGCGTTGAGACAGGGGCCCACACTGAAGCTTTCTTT.

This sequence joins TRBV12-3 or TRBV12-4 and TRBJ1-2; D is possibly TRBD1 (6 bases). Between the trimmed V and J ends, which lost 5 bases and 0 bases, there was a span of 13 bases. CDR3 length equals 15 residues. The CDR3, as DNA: TGTGCCAGCAGTCCACAAGACAGGACTAACTATGGCTACACCTTC. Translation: CASSPQDRTNYGYTF.

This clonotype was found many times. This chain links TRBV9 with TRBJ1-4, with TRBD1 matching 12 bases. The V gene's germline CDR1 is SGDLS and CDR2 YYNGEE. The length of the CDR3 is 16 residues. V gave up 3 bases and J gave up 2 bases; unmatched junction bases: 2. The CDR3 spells CASSAGTGGTNEKLFF. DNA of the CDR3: TGTGCCAGCAGCGCCGGGACAGGGGGCACTAATGAAAAACTGTTTTTT.

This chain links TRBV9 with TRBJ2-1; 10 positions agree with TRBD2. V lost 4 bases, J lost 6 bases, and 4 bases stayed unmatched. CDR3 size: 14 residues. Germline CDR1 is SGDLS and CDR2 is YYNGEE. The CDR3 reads CASSPWTSGNEQFF. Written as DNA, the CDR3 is TGTGCCAGCAGCCCCTGGACTAGCGGCAATGAGCAGTTCTTC.

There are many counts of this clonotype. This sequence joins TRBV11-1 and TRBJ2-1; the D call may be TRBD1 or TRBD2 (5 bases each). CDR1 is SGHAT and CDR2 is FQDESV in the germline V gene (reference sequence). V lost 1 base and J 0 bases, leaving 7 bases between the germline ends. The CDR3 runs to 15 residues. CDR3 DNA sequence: TGTGCCAGCAGCTTAGGGGGGAGCTCCTACAATGAGCAGTTCTTC. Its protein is CASSLGGSSYNEQFF.